This TCR beta chain is from a study of cytomegalovirus exposure and HLA in healthy donors. TCRdb's copy holds only in-frame clones and misses some; the assay was immunoSEQ multiplex PCR. This sample carries 250,000 to 350,000 clones, about 85% of them seen once, and the ten largest clones take approximately 1.2%. V dropped 8 bases and J dropped 1; count of bases not matched to a gene: 1. Germline values: CDR1 SNHLY, CDR2 FYNNEI. The CDR3 length is 12 residues. From the 120-subject validation cohort, which was separate from the approximately 670-subject first cohort, the donors were drawn. Sequencing was performed on PBMCs. This chain links TRBV2 with TRBJ2-7, with TRBD1 matching over 8 bases. The sequence was collected from a woman in her 30s in good health and CMV-seropositive. CDR3 in amino acids: CASDRGSYEQYF. The DNA of the CDR3 is TGTGCCAGCGACAGGGGTTCCTACGAGCAGTACTTC.